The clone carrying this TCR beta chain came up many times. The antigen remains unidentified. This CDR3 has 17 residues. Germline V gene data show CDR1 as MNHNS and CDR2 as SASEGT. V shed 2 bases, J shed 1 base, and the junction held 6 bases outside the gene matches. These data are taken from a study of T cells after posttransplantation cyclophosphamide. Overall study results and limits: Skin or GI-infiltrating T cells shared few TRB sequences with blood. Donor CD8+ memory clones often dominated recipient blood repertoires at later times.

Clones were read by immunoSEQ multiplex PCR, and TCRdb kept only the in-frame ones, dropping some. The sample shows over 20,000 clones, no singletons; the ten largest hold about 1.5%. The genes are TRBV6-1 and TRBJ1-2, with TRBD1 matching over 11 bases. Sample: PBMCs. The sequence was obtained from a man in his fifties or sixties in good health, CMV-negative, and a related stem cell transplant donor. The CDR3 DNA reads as TGTGCCAGCAGTGAAAGGGGACAGGGGGTCTTTAACTATGGCTACACCTTC. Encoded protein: CASSERGQGVFNYGYTF.